The 14 T cell receptor beta chains reported below all come from one sample, sequenced in a study of T cell changes during pregnancy in multiple sclerosis. Clones were read by immunoSEQ multiplex PCR, and TCRdb kept only the in-frame ones, dropping some. The profile covers about 40,000 clones, with roughly 90% appearing a single time and 0.43% taken by the ten largest. Here the sequenced sample was CD4+ T cells from peripheral blood mononuclear cells, taken in the third trimester of pregnancy. The receptors derive from a female donor with multiple sclerosis, enrolled in a pregnancy study.

The rearrangement uses TRBV19 and TRBJ1-2; 7 nucleotides align to TRBD1. Germline V gene data show CDR1 as LNHDA and CDR2 as SQIVND (reference sequence). V lost 5 bases to trimming and J lost 2 bases; unmatched junction nucleotides: 8. This CDR3 comprises 15 residues. The CDR3 here is CASSSPGQINYGYTF. DNA for the CDR3: TGTGCCAGTAGTTCCCCGGGACAGATAAACTATGGCTACACCTTC.

J is TRBJ2-1 and V is TRBV4-2; 7 bases map to TRBD2. The CDR3 is 17 amino acids. In germline, CDR1 is LGHNA, CDR2 YNFKEQ. V shed 1 base, J shed 2 bases, and the junction held 8 bases outside the gene matches. The CDR3 region is CASSQAWSSGTYNEQFF. The CDR3 DNA sequence: TGTGCCAGCAGCCAAGCTTGGTCCAGCGGGACCTACAATGAGCAGTTCTTC.

J is TRBJ1-2 and V is TRBV7-8; 7 nucleotides align to TRBD1. This CDR3 is 13 amino acids long. The V and J ends lost 3 bases and 5 bases, in that order; junction bases with no gene match: 3. Germline lookup yields CDR1 SGHVS and CDR2 FQNEAQ. The CDR3 nucleotides read TGTGCCAGCAGCTTGGCAGGGGGATATGGCTACACCTTC. This gives the protein CASSLAGGYGYTF.

The chain employs TRBV2 and TRBJ1-1, with D perhaps TRBD1 (5 bases). Per the germline V gene, CDR1 is SNHLY and CDR2 is FYNNEI. CDR3 length: 11 residues. The V end lost 4 bases, the J end lost 9 bases, and 9 bases lay between the germline ends. The CDR3 protein is CASSGRDQAFF. Written as DNA, the CDR3 is TGTGCCAGCAGTGGCAGGGATCAAGCTTTCTTT.

This clone was seen a few times. The chain uses TRBV19 and TRBJ1-4; TRBD1 aligns across 7 bases. With 6 bases clipped from V and 6 bases from J, the junction kept 4 bases outside the gene matches. The CDR3 spans 13 residues. Germline CDR1 reads LNHDA; CDR2 reads SQIVND (reference sequence). The CDR3, as DNA: TGTGCCAGTAGGACTACAGGGGATGAAAAACTGTTTTTT. Its translation is CASRTTGDEKLFF. Supplemented by reference TRBV19 and TRBJ1-4, the full variable domain reads DGGITQSPKYLFRKEGQNVTLSCEQNLNHDAMYWYRQDPGQGLRLIYYSQIVNDFQKGDIAEGYSVSREKKESFPLTVTSAQKNPTAFYLCASRTTGDEKLFFGSGTQLSVL.

The chain employs TRBV4-1 and TRBJ2-1; 8 nucleotides align to TRBD2. CDR3 length: 17 residues. V was pared by 1 base and J by 7 bases, with 12 bases of the junction left unmatched. Germline V CDR1 and CDR2: MGHRA, YSYEKL. The CDR3 nucleotides are TGCGCCAGCAGCCAAGTCCCGACCCCACGCGGGAGGAATGAGCAGTTCTTC. It yields the protein CASSQVPTPRGRNEQFF.

The chain recombines TRBV7-8 with TRBJ1-1; tentative D call: TRBD1 (5 bases). The germline V and J ends were trimmed by 1 base and 4 bases, with 16 bases remaining between them. CDR1 SGHVS and CDR2 FQNEAQ come from the germline V gene. The CDR3 has 16 amino acids. This CDR3 is CASSLGGDPKFTEAFF. DNA of the CDR3: TGTGCCAGCAGCTTAGGGGGGGACCCGAAGTTCACTGAAGCTTTCTTT.

The chain recombines TRBV6-4 with TRBJ2-3, with TRBD2 matching over 10 bases. Germline trimming cut 8 bases from V and 7 bases from J; bases unmatched to any gene: 15. Germline V gives CDR1 MRHNA, CDR2 SNTAGT. The CDR3 spans 16 residues. The CDR3, as DNA: TGTGCCAGCTATCTCCTAGCGGGAGTTCGTGTGTATACGCAGTATTTT. Its protein is CASYLLAGVRVYTQYF.

The chain carries TRBV6-5 and TRBJ2-5; possible D gene TRBD2, 6 bases. Trimming pared 5 bases from V and 4 bases from J, leaving 17 bases between. Germline V gives CDR1 MNHEY, CDR2 SVGAGI. CDR3 length: 15 residues. The CDR3 reads CASSSPLGGIETQYF. DNA for the CDR3: TGTGCCAGCAGTAGCCCTTTGGGGGGTATAGAGACCCAGTACTTC.

CDR3: CASSLKRGNTGELFF. CDR3 nucleotide sequence: TGTGCCAGCAGCCTAAAGCGGGGGAACACCGGGGAGCTGTTTTTT. V usage is TRBV14 and J usage is TRBJ2-2; TRBD2 matches 7 bases. The CDR3 consists of 15 residues. With V trimmed by 4 bases and J by 1 base, 3 bases remained unmatched. The germline V gene encodes CDR1 SGHDN and CDR2 FVKESK.

V is TRBV19 and J is TRBJ2-1, with D possibly being TRBD2 (6 bases). Per the germline V gene, CDR1 is LNHDA and CDR2 is SQIVND (reference sequence). The length of the CDR3 is 14 residues. V shed 5 bases and J shed 8 bases, with 16 bases lying between them. The CDR3 sequence is CASSLGDSRDEQFF. The CDR3 nucleotides read TGTGCCAGTAGTCTGGGGGACTCGAGGGATGAGCAGTTCTTC.

The genes are TRBV28 and TRBJ1-1, with D hard to call. Trimming pared 3 bases from V and 6 bases from J, leaving 8 bases between. The CDR3 consists of 12 residues. CDR1 is MDHEN, CDR2 SYDVKM, per germline. This chain's CDR3 is CASSLRVSEAFF. The CDR3 coding sequence is TGTGCCAGCAGTTTGCGGGTTTCTGAAGCTTTCTTT. The whole variable domain, remainder taken from reference TRBV28 and TRBJ1-1, is DVKVTQSSRYLVKRTGEKVFLECVQDMDHENMFWYRQDPGLGLRLIYFSYDVKMKEKGDIPEGYSVSREKKERFSLILESASTNQTSMYLCASSLRVSEAFFGQGTRLTVV.

V is TRBV30 and J is TRBJ2-7; the D gene is possibly TRBD1 (5 bases). In germline, CDR1 is GTSNPN, CDR2 SVGIG (reference sequence). This CDR3 spans 12 amino acids. The V gene lost 0 bases and the J gene lost 2 bases, with 5 bases spanning the gap. CDR3 region: CAWSVGPYEQYF. The CDR3, as DNA: TGTGCCTGGAGTGTGGGGCCCTACGAGCAGTACTTC.

This chain joins TRBV5-4 and TRBJ2-5; TRBD1 matches 8 bases. CDR1 and CDR2 (germline): SGHNT, YYREEE (reference sequence). The length of the CDR3 is 14 residues. V lost 4 bases and J lost 5; bases outside the gene matches: 7. CDR3 loop: CASSPGGAGETQYF. CDR3 in DNA: TGTGCCAGCAGCCCAGGGGGCGCGGGTGAGACCCAGTACTTC.